Listed below are T cell receptor beta chains from one sample, sequenced in a study of beta chain features in type 1 diabetes. The method was immunoSEQ multiplex PCR; TCRdb's version includes in-frame clones alone and lacks a portion of them. The sample comprises 240,000 or so clones, over 11% of which are singletons, and about 0.018% rests with the top ten. Sequenced sample: naive CD4+ T cells from blood. The receptors here all came from a man aged 30 to 45 with type 1 diabetes. Each CDR3 is given with its conserved first and last residue. The order of the fields is clone size, J gene, D gene, V gene, CDR3 DNA, CDR3 protein. D genes are given only for firm matches. Size is stated for part of the rows, as once, few or many counts, or as a class when the clone is expanded.

clone size: few; J gene: TRBJ2-3; D gene: NA; V gene: TRBV6-5; CDR3 DNA: TGTGCCAGCAGGCTAACAGGACCTAGCACAGATACGCAGTATTTT; CDR3 protein: CASRLTGPSTDTQYF
clone size: NA; J gene: TRBJ1-1; D gene: NA; V gene: TRBV5-1; CDR3 DNA: TGCGCCAGCAGCGGACTAGATATGAACACTGAAGCTTTCTTT; CDR3 protein: CASSGLDMNTEAFF
clone size: NA; J gene: TRBJ2-2; D gene: NA; V gene: TRBV2; CDR3 DNA: TGTGCCAGCCACCGCGGGTCTATCGCCGGGGAGCTGTTTTTT; CDR3 protein: CASHRGSIAGELFF
clone size: few; J gene: TRBJ2-3; D gene: NA; V gene: TRBV2; CDR3 DNA: TGTGCCAGCAGTGAACAGGGTAGCACAGATACGCAGTATTTT; CDR3 protein: CASSEQGSTDTQYF
clone size: NA; J gene: TRBJ2-6; D gene: NA; V gene: TRBV2; CDR3 DNA: TGTGCCAGCACAGCGGACAGCTCCTCTGGGGCCAACGTCCTGACTTTC; CDR3 protein: CASTADSSSGANVLTF
clone size: few; J gene: TRBJ2-7; D gene: TRBD2; V gene: TRBV19; CDR3 DNA: TGTGCCAGTAGTATAGGCGCTAGCGGAAGCTCCTACGAGCAGTACTTC; CDR3 protein: CASSIGASGSSYEQYF
clone size: few; J gene: TRBJ1-1; D gene: TRBD1; V gene: TRBV29-1; CDR3 DNA: TGCAGCGTCTTCGGACAGGGAGGGATCACTGAAGCTTTCTTT; CDR3 protein: CSVFGQGGITEAFF
clone size: NA; J gene: TRBJ1-1; D gene: NA; V gene: TRBV5-1; CDR3 DNA: TGCGCCAGCAGCCCGAGCTCTCGGAAGAGTGACTACACTGAAGCTTTCTTT; CDR3 protein: CASSPSSRKSDYTEAFF
clone size: NA; J gene: TRBJ1-2; D gene: TRBD1; V gene: TRBV5-1; CDR3 DNA: TGCGCCAGCAGCTTGAAGGACAGGGATGGCTACACCTTC; CDR3 protein: CASSLKDRDGYTF
clone size: NA; J gene: TRBJ2-3; D gene: NA; V gene: TRBV29-1; CDR3 DNA: TGCAGCGTTGAACCCTGGGGGGGGCCGAGCACAGATACGCAGTATTTT; CDR3 protein: CSVEPWGGPSTDTQYF
clone size: NA; J gene: TRBJ1-6; D gene: TRBD1; V gene: TRBV27; CDR3 DNA: TGTGCCAGCAGTTTATGGCGACAGGGGACGTCCCTCCACTTT; CDR3 protein: CASSLWRQGTSLHF
clone size: NA; J gene: TRBJ1-5; D gene: TRBD1; V gene: TRBV2; CDR3 DNA: TGTGCCAGCAGTGGACAGGGGAATCAGCCCCAGCATTTT; CDR3 protein: CASSGQGNQPQHF
clone size: NA; J gene: TRBJ2-3; D gene: TRBD2; V gene: TRBV9; CDR3 DNA: TGTGCCAGCAGCGTACGGGGGGACACAGATACGCAGTATTTT; CDR3 protein: CASSVRGDTDTQYF
clone size: NA; J gene: TRBJ2-5; D gene: TRBD2; V gene: TRBV7-2; CDR3 DNA: TGTGCCAGCAGCTTGGGACTAGCGGGGGGGGAGACCCAGTACTTC; CDR3 protein: CASSLGLAGGETQYF
clone size: NA; J gene: TRBJ2-7; D gene: NA; V gene: TRBV5-1; CDR3 DNA: TGCGCCAGCAGCTTCTCCGTCTTATCCTACGAGCAGTACTTC; CDR3 protein: CASSFSVLSYEQYF
clone size: NA; J gene: TRBJ1-5; D gene: NA; V gene: TRBV27; CDR3 DNA: TGTGCCAGCAGTTTATCAGGAGTCAATCAGCCCCAGCATTTT; CDR3 protein: CASSLSGVNQPQHF
clone size: few; J gene: TRBJ1-1; D gene: NA; V gene: TRBV19; CDR3 DNA: TGTGCCAGTAGTATACAGTCCGGGGTGAACACTGAAGCTTTCTTT; CDR3 protein: CASSIQSGVNTEAFF
clone size: NA; J gene: TRBJ1-2; D gene: TRBD1; V gene: TRBV18; CDR3 DNA: TGTGCCAGCTCACCCGAGTTACCCGGGACAGTCAATGGCTACACCTTC; CDR3 protein: CASSPELPGTVNGYTF
clone size: NA; J gene: TRBJ2-5; D gene: NA; V gene: TRBV15; CDR3 DNA: TGTGCCACCAGCAGAGGGATCCAGGGGCCAGAGACCCAGTACTTC; CDR3 protein: CATSRGIQGPETQYF
clone size: few; J gene: TRBJ1-5; D gene: NA; V gene: TRBV5-4; CDR3 DNA: TGTGCCAGCAGCTTGGGGGGCCGAAATAGCAATCAGCCCCAGCATTTT; CDR3 protein: CASSLGGRNSNQPQHF
clone size: NA; J gene: TRBJ1-4; D gene: TRBD1; V gene: TRBV2; CDR3 DNA: TGTGCCAGCAGTGTTGGACAGGGGCCGTTTTTT; CDR3 protein: CASSVGQGPFF
clone size: NA; J gene: TRBJ1-1; D gene: NA; V gene: TRBV18; CDR3 DNA: TGTGCCAGCGGTGACAGGAACACTGAAGCTTTCTTT; CDR3 protein: CASGDRNTEAFF
clone size: NA; J gene: TRBJ2-1; D gene: TRBD2; V gene: TRBV7-9; CDR3 DNA: TGTGCCAGCAGCTTAGGACCCGGACTAGCGGGGGGCAATGAGCAGTTCTTC; CDR3 protein: CASSLGPGLAGGNEQFF
clone size: NA; J gene: TRBJ1-5; D gene: NA; V gene: TRBV7-2; CDR3 DNA: TGTGCCAGCAGCTTAGACAGGGGCAATCAGCCCCAGCATTTT; CDR3 protein: CASSLDRGNQPQHF
clone size: NA; J gene: TRBJ2-1; D gene: TRBD2; V gene: TRBV19; CDR3 DNA: TGTGCCACCCAACCCGCGGGAGCGGGAGGGCCCCCCTACAATGAGCAGTTCTTC; CDR3 protein: CATQPAGAGGPPYNEQFF
clone size: NA; J gene: TRBJ2-2; D gene: NA; V gene: TRBV18; CDR3 DNA: TGTGCCAGCTCACCACCGGGTAGCGTCGGAACCGGGGAGCTGTTTTTT; CDR3 protein: CASSPPGSVGTGELFF
clone size: few; J gene: TRBJ2-6; D gene: TRBD1; V gene: TRBV19; CDR3 DNA: TGTGCCAGTAGTACCACAACAGGGGCTGGGGCCAACGTCCTGACTTTC; CDR3 protein: CASSTTTGAGANVLTF
clone size: few; J gene: TRBJ2-3; D gene: NA; V gene: TRBV5-1; CDR3 DNA: TGCGCCAGCAGCTTGGCCGTGCGTTCAGATACGCAGTATTTT; CDR3 protein: CASSLAVRSDTQYF
clone size: few; J gene: TRBJ1-1; D gene: TRBD1; V gene: TRBV14; CDR3 DNA: TGTGCCAGCAGCGCGCGACAGGGGTGGAGGACTGAAGCTTTCTTT; CDR3 protein: CASSARQGWRTEAFF
clone size: few; J gene: TRBJ2-3; D gene: TRBD2; V gene: TRBV10-3; CDR3 DNA: TGTGCCATCCGATCTAGCGGGGAGGGAGATACGCAGTATTTT; CDR3 protein: CAIRSSGEGDTQYF
clone size: few; J gene: TRBJ2-2; D gene: NA; V gene: TRBV5-4; CDR3 DNA: TGTGCCAGCAGCTTGCAGGGGCAGGACACCGGGGAGCTGTTTTTT; CDR3 protein: CASSLQGQDTGELFF
clone size: NA; J gene: TRBJ2-1; D gene: NA; V gene: TRBV12-5; CDR3 DNA: TGTGCTAGTGGTTTGGCCTACTCGGGCTACAATGAGCAGTTCTTC; CDR3 protein: CASGLAYSGYNEQFF
clone size: few; J gene: TRBJ2-1; D gene: TRBD2; V gene: TRBV5-4; CDR3 DNA: TGTGCCAGCAGCTCTAGAGCGGGATTGGGGTTCGATGAGCAGTTCTTC; CDR3 protein: CASSSRAGLGFDEQFF
clone size: few; J gene: TRBJ2-5; D gene: NA; V gene: TRBV6-6; CDR3 DNA: TGTGCCAGCAGTTACTCGGAGGAGACCCAGTACTTC; CDR3 protein: CASSYSEETQYF
clone size: NA; J gene: TRBJ1-2; D gene: TRBD1; V gene: TRBV30; CDR3 DNA: TGTGCCTGGAGTTTGGGGGGCAGGGGGAACTATGGCTACACCTTC; CDR3 protein: CAWSLGGRGNYGYTF
clone size: NA; J gene: TRBJ1-2; D gene: NA; V gene: TRBV5-1; CDR3 DNA: TGCGCCAGCAGCCCTCCAGGACAGCACTATGGCTACACCTTC; CDR3 protein: CASSPPGQHYGYTF
clone size: NA; J gene: TRBJ2-5; D gene: NA; V gene: TRBV5-1; CDR3 DNA: TGCGCCAGCAGTCGTAACACGAACCAAGAGACCCAGTACTTC; CDR3 protein: CASSRNTNQETQYF
clone size: once; J gene: TRBJ1-1; D gene: NA; V gene: TRBV9; CDR3 DNA: TGTGCCAGCAGCGCAACGGGGGGGGTGAACACTGAAGCTTTCTTT; CDR3 protein: CASSATGGVNTEAFF
clone size: few; J gene: TRBJ2-5; D gene: NA; V gene: TRBV11-2; CDR3 DNA: TGTGCCAGCAGCCATTGGAGGGAAAGGGAGACCCAGTACTTC; CDR3 protein: CASSHWRERETQYF
clone size: NA; J gene: TRBJ2-5; D gene: TRBD2; V gene: TRBV7-9; CDR3 DNA: TGTGCCAGCAGCTTGGGACTAGCGCAGACCCAGTACTTC; CDR3 protein: CASSLGLAQTQYF
clone size: NA; J gene: TRBJ1-5; D gene: NA; V gene: TRBV5-1; CDR3 DNA: TGCGCCAGCAGCTTGGATCCTAATCAGCCCCAGCATTTT; CDR3 protein: CASSLDPNQPQHF
clone size: few; J gene: TRBJ2-3; D gene: TRBD1; V gene: TRBV9; CDR3 DNA: TGTGCCAGCAGCGTAGAGGGAGACAGGGAAACAGATACGCAGTATTTT; CDR3 protein: CASSVEGDRETDTQYF
clone size: few; J gene: TRBJ2-4; D gene: NA; V gene: TRBV6-6; CDR3 DNA: TGTGCCATCACGGTCGAAAACATTCAGTACTTC; CDR3 protein: CAITVENIQYF
clone size: once; J gene: TRBJ1-5; D gene: NA; V gene: TRBV19; CDR3 DNA: TGTGCCAGTAGTATATCAGGGGGCAATCAGCCCCAGCATTTT; CDR3 protein: CASSISGGNQPQHF
clone size: few; J gene: TRBJ2-5; D gene: TRBD2; V gene: TRBV5-1; CDR3 DNA: TGCGCCAGCAGCCCGGGGGGATCGGCGGGGTCCCAGTACTTC; CDR3 protein: CASSPGGSAGSQYF
clone size: NA; J gene: TRBJ2-7; D gene: TRBD1; V gene: TRBV15; CDR3 DNA: TGTGCCACCAGCAGGAGGACCGGGACAGGGTCTTACGAGCAGTACTTC; CDR3 protein: CATSRRTGTGSYEQYF
clone size: few; J gene: TRBJ2-1; D gene: NA; V gene: TRBV4-1; CDR3 DNA: TGCGCCAGCAGCCAAGATTCTAGCGTTGACAATGAGCAGTTCTTC; CDR3 protein: CASSQDSSVDNEQFF
clone size: NA; J gene: TRBJ2-1; D gene: NA; V gene: TRBV30; CDR3 DNA: TGTGCCTGGAGTTTGCCCCACGCGGGGTACAATGAGCAGTTCTTC; CDR3 protein: CAWSLPHAGYNEQFF